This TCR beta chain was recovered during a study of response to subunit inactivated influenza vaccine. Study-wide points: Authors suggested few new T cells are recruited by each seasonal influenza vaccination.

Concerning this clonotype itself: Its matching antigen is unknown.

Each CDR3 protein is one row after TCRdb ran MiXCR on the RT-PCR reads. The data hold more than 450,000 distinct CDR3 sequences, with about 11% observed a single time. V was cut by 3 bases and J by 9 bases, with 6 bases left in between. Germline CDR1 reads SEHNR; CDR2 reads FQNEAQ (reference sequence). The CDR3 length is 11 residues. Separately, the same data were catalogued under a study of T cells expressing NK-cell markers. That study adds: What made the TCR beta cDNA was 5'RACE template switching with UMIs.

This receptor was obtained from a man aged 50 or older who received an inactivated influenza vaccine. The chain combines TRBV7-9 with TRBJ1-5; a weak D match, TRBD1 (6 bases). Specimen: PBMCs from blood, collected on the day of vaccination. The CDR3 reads CASSLTGPQHF. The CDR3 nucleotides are TGTGCCAGCAGCTTGACAGGGCCCCAGCATTTT.